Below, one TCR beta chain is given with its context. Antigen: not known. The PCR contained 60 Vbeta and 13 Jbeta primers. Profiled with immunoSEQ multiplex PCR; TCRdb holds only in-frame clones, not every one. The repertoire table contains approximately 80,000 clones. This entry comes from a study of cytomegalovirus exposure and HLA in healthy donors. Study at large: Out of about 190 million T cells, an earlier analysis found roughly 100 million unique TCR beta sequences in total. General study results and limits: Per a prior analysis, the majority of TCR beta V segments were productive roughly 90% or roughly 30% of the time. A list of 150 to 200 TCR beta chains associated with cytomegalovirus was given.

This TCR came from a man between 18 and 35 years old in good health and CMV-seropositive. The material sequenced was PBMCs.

The CDR3 loop is CASRAGGVHGYTF. CDR3 nucleotides: TGTGCCAGTAGGGCAGGGGGAGTTCATGGCTACACCTTC. This chain uses TRBV19 with TRBJ1-2; TRBD1 agrees at 7 bases. The CDR3 length is 13 residues. Germline V gene lookup returns CDR1 LNHDA and CDR2 SQIVND (reference sequence). Trimming removed 6 bases from V and 6 bases from J; junction bases left unmatched: 7.